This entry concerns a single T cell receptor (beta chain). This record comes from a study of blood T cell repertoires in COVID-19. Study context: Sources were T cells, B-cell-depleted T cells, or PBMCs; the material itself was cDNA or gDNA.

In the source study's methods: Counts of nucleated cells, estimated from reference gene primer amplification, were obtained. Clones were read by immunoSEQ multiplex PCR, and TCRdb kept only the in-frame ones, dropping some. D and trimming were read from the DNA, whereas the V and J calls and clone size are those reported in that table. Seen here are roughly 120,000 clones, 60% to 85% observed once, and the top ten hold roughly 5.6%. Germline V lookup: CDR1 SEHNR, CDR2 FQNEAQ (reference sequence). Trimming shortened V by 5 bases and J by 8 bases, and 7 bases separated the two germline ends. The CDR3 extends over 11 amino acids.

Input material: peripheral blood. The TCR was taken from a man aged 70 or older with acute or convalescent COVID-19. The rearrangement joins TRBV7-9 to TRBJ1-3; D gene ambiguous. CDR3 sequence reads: CASSPLDTIYF. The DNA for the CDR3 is TGTGCCAGCAGCCCCCTAGACACCATATATTTT. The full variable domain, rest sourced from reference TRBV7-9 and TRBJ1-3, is DTGVSQNPRHKITKRGQNVTFRCDPISEHNRLYWYRQTLGQGPEFLTYFQNEAQLEKSRLLSDRFSAERPKGSFSTLEIQRTEQGDSAMYLCASSPLDTIYFGEGSWLTVV.